The table lists the clone carrying this T cell receptor beta chain with a few counts. The source of the sample is a study of CD8+CD57+ T cells in acquired aplastic anemia. Genomic DNA constituted the template upon which TCR beta VDJ and CDR3 profiling was performed. TCRdb reprocessed the reads with MiXCR, giving one entry per CDR3 protein. Of about 290,000 distinct CDR3 sequences in the sample, roughly 61% are singletons; the top ten hold under 1.5%. For sequencing, patients were chosen who had shown expansion of CD8+CD57+ cells by flow cytometry. The sample taken for sequencing was sorted CD4+, CD8+, or CD8+CD57+ T cells (not recorded which) from PBMCs. The TCR originated in a human donor with aplastic anemia.

The CDR3 loop is CASSVGYEQYF. For the CDR3, the DNA is TGTGCCAGCAGCGTTGGATACGAGCAGTACTTC. J is TRBJ2-7 and V is TRBV5-4; D is uncertain. Trimming cost V 4 bases and J 4 bases, with 6 bases left between them. Germline assignment: CDR1 SGHNT and CDR2 YYREEE (reference sequence). The CDR3 is 11 residues long.